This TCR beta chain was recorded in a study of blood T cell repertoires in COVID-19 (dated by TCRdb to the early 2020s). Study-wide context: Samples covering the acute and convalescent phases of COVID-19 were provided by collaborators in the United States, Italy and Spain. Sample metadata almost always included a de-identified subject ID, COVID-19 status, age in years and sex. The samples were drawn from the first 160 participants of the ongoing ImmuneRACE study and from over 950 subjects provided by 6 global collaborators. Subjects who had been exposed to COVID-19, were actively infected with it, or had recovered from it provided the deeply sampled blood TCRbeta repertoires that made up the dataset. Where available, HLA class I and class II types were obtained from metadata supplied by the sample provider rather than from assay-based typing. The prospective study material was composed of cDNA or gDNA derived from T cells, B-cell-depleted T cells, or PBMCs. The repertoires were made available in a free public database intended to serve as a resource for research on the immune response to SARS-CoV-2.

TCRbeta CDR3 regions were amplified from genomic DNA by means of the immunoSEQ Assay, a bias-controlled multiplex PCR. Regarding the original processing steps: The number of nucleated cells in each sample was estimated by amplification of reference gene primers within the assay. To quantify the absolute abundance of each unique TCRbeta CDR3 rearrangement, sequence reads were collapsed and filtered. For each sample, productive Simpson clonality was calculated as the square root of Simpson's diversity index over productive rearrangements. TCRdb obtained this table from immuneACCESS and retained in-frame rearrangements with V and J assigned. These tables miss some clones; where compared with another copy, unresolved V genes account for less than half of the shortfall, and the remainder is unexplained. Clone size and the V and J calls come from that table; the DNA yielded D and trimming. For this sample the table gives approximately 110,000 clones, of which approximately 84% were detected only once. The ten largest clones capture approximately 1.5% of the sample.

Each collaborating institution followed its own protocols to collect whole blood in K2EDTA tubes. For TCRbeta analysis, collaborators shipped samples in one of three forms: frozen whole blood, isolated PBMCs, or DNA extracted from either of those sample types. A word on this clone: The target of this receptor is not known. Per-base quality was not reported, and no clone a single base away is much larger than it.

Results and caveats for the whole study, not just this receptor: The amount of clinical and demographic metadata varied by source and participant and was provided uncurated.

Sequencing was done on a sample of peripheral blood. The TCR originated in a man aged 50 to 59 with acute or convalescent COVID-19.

The CDR3 sequence is CASRQGSEAFF. The sequenced DNA is TGTGCCAGCAGGCAGGGCTCTGAAGCTTTCTTT. The rearranged chain carries TRBV12-3 or TRBV12-4 and TRBJ1-1; TRBD1 is possibly the D segment (5 matching bases). From the cysteine through the phenylalanine, the CDR3 covers 11 amino acids. Of all the DNA, just the CDR3 is kept, 33 bases in frame from base 1. V is shortened by 6 bases, J by 6 bases, and the region joining them spans 8 bases.